These T cell receptor beta chains were read from a single sample in a study of shared clonotypes between healthy human individuals. The method was immunoSEQ multiplex PCR; TCRdb's version includes in-frame clones alone and lacks a portion of them. This sample has roughly 500,000 clones; 76% occur once, and the top ten carry roughly 13%. Input material: PBMCs. Every receptor here comes from a woman aged 40 to 50 in good health. Some clones in this sample may be carry-over from other donors' samples. CDR3s include the opening cysteine and the closing phenylalanine or tryptophan. The order of the fields is J gene, CDR3 length, V gene, CDR3 protein.

J gene: TRBJ1-3
CDR3 length: 14
V gene: TRBV11-2
CDR3 protein: CASSFGGTGNTIYF

J gene: TRBJ2-1
CDR3 length: 13
V gene: TRBV6-1
CDR3 protein: CASSIQGAGEQFF

J gene: TRBJ2-7
CDR3 length: 16
V gene: TRBV7-9
CDR3 protein: CASSSLMEGGNLEQYF

J gene: TRBJ1-1
CDR3 length: 14
V gene: TRBV5-6
CDR3 protein: CASSWDRGNTEAFF

J gene: TRBJ2-2
CDR3 length: 13
V gene: TRBV6-5
CDR3 protein: CATLAGVAGELFF

J gene: TRBJ2-7
CDR3 length: 12
V gene: TRBV27
CDR3 protein: CASRGDSYEQYF

J gene: TRBJ2-5
CDR3 length: 12
V gene: TRBV2
CDR3 protein: CAGSGSRETQYF

J gene: TRBJ2-7
CDR3 length: 20
V gene: TRBV19
CDR3 protein: CASSLGPPGLAGGPTHEQYF

J gene: TRBJ2-5
CDR3 length: 13
V gene: TRBV30
CDR3 protein: CAWSGNWGETQYF

J gene: TRBJ2-7
CDR3 length: 12
V gene: TRBV6-1
CDR3 protein: CASSFGGFEQYF

J gene: TRBJ2-1
CDR3 length: 13
V gene: TRBV5-1
CDR3 protein: CASTAGSYNEQFF

J gene: TRBJ1-4
CDR3 length: 16
V gene: TRBV7-8
CDR3 protein: CASSLGGQGEDEKLFF

J gene: TRBJ1-5
CDR3 length: 15
V gene: TRBV28
CDR3 protein: CASSLIRGRHQPQHF

J gene: TRBJ2-5
CDR3 length: 13
V gene: TRBV7-9
CDR3 protein: CASSLGGGETQYF

J gene: TRBJ2-7
CDR3 length: 16
V gene: TRBV4-1
CDR3 protein: CASSQVGLTSSYEQYF

J gene: TRBJ2-1
CDR3 length: 14
V gene: TRBV6-5
CDR3 protein: CASQGGSSYNEQFF

J gene: TRBJ2-3
CDR3 length: 15
V gene: TRBV5-6
CDR3 protein: CASSWGTSGTDTQYF

J gene: TRBJ1-5
CDR3 length: 15
V gene: TRBV6-5
CDR3 protein: CASSRGTSSNQPQHF

J gene: TRBJ1-1
CDR3 length: 15
V gene: TRBV5-4
CDR3 protein: CASSSVGQLNTEAFF

J gene: TRBJ2-2
CDR3 length: 18
V gene: TRBV10-3
CDR3 protein: CAISESLTGGANTGELFF

J gene: TRBJ2-7
CDR3 length: 13
V gene: TRBV28
CDR3 protein: CASSLSRKWEQYF

J gene: TRBJ2-7
CDR3 length: 15
V gene: TRBV19
CDR3 protein: CASSIGGDRTYEQYF

J gene: TRBJ2-7
CDR3 length: 12
V gene: TRBV6-1
CDR3 protein: CASIGPGYEQYF

J gene: TRBJ1-2
CDR3 length: 13
V gene: TRBV18
CDR3 protein: CASSPQGAGGYTF

J gene: TRBJ1-2
CDR3 length: 15
V gene: TRBV5-8
CDR3 protein: CASSFWAEANYGYTF

J gene: TRBJ2-1
CDR3 length: 15
V gene: TRBV7-2
CDR3 protein: CASSLEGGVYNEQFF

J gene: NA
CDR3 length: 11
V gene: TRBV25-1
CDR3 protein: CASSTGDEQYF

J gene: TRBJ2-7
CDR3 length: 16
V gene: TRBV5-4
CDR3 protein: CASSLVLGGSSYEQYF

J gene: TRBJ1-5
CDR3 length: 15
V gene: TRBV7-2
CDR3 protein: CASSLAGVGNQPQHF

J gene: TRBJ2-7
CDR3 length: 14
V gene: TRBV19
CDR3 protein: CASKFSSEAYEQYF

J gene: TRBJ2-3
CDR3 length: 15
V gene: TRBV7-9
CDR3 protein: CASSLVGGDTDTQYF

J gene: TRBJ2-1
CDR3 length: 12
V gene: TRBV11-3
CDR3 protein: CASSLGLNEQFF

J gene: TRBJ1-3
CDR3 length: 15
V gene: TRBV7-2
CDR3 protein: CASSLGEISGNTIYF

J gene: TRBJ2-1
CDR3 length: 16
V gene: TRBV4-1
CDR3 protein: CASSQVRLAIYNEQFF

J gene: TRBJ2-5
CDR3 length: 10
V gene: TRBV6-1
CDR3 protein: CASSEHTQYF

J gene: TRBJ1-4
CDR3 length: 13
V gene: TRBV30
CDR3 protein: CAWRPPANEKLFF

J gene: TRBJ2-7
CDR3 length: 15
V gene: TRBV5-4
CDR3 protein: CASSRDRGLYYEQYF

J gene: TRBJ2-3
CDR3 length: 15
V gene: TRBV7-9
CDR3 protein: CASSRGAGVKDTQYF

J gene: TRBJ2-3
CDR3 length: 15
V gene: TRBV30
CDR3 protein: CAWSIVGGNTDTQYF

J gene: TRBJ2-2
CDR3 length: 16
V gene: TRBV18
CDR3 protein: CASSPRTGVNTGELFF

J gene: TRBJ2-3
CDR3 length: 12
V gene: TRBV27
CDR3 protein: CASTGRTDTQYF